The rows below give T cell receptor beta chains drawn from one sample of a study of shared clonotypes between healthy human individuals. The repertoire was sequenced with immunoSEQ multiplex PCR; TCRdb's copy has only in-frame clones and lacks some. In the table there are a few million clones, roughly nine tenths of which are singletons. The specimen sequenced was naive CD4+ T cells sorted from blood. The receptors were gathered from a man aged 18-30 years in good health. Each CDR3 is given with its conserved first and last residue. Each record gives: CDR3 DNA, CDR3 protein, clone size, D gene, J gene, V gene. D genes are given only for firm matches. Expanded clones get a size class; other rows say once, few or many, or leave the size out.

TGTGCCAGCAGCCAGGCGGGACCGGGCGAGACCCAGTACTTC CASSQAGPGETQYF . . TRBJ2-5 TRBV14
TGTGCCTGGAGTCCGAACTTCGGAAACACCATATATTTT CAWSPNFGNTIYF . . TRBJ1-3 TRBV30
TGTGCCAGCAGTGGACCTGGGGGGACTGAAGCTTTCTTT CASSGPGGTEAFF . . TRBJ1-1 TRBV2
TGTGCCAGCAGCTTAGGACTAGCTCTCGAGACCCAGTACTTC CASSLGLALETQYF . TRBD2 TRBJ2-5 TRBV7-9
TGTGCCAGCAGTTACTCAGTGTTTAGCACAGATACGCAGTATTTT CASSYSVFSTDTQYF once . TRBJ2-3 TRBV6-5
TGTGCCAGCAGCCCGCCAGGGAAAGCCGGCGGGGAGCTGTTTTTT CASSPPGKAGGELFF . . TRBJ2-2 TRBV5-6
TGTGCCATCAGGATGGACAGGGGAAACACCGGGGAGCTGTTTTTT CAIRMDRGNTGELFF . TRBD1 TRBJ2-2 TRBV10-3
TGTGCCAGCAGTTTAATATTGGGACAGGGCACACCCAGATCACCCCTCCACTTT CASSLILGQGTPRSPLHF . TRBD1 TRBJ1-6 TRBV27
TGTGCCAGCAACCCGGAAGGCACAGATACGCAGTATTTT CASNPEGTDTQYF . . TRBJ2-3 TRBV6-5
TGTGCCAGCAGCGGTAGCGGGAGTAGCTACAATGAGCAGTTCTTC CASSGSGSSYNEQFF . TRBD2 TRBJ2-1 TRBV9
TGCGCCAGCAGCTTGGAGGGGGGAAACTATGGCTACACCTTC CASSLEGGNYGYTF . . TRBJ1-2 TRBV5-1
TGTGCCAGTAGTATCGCTGGAGTTGGTAGCGGCTACGAGCAGTACTTC CASSIAGVGSGYEQYF . . TRBJ2-7 TRBV19
TGTGCCAGCAGTTGGGGTAGCGGGAGGGCCAATGAGCAGTTCTTC CASSWGSGRANEQFF . TRBD2 TRBJ2-1 TRBV2
TGTGCCAGCAGCTCGGGGTCTATTTCACCCCTCCACTTT CASSSGSISPLHF . . TRBJ1-6 TRBV5-6
TGTGCCAGCAGTTACTCCGGACTTCACAATGAGCAGTTCTTC CASSYSGLHNEQFF once . TRBJ2-1 TRBV6-5
TGTGCCAGTAGTCCTAGCGGGAGAATCTACAATGAGCAGTTCTTC CASSPSGRIYNEQFF . TRBD2 TRBJ2-1 TRBV19
TGTGCCAGCCAGGGGTATGGCAATCAGCCCCAGCATTTT CASQGYGNQPQHF . . TRBJ1-5 TRBV6-6
TGTGCCTGGACTTCCGGGGGATCAGAGACCCAGTACTTC CAWTSGGSETQYF . . TRBJ2-5 TRBV30
TGCGCCAGCAGCTTGGACAGGGCTGGCGGGGAGCTGTTTTTT CASSLDRAGGELFF . . TRBJ2-2 TRBV5-1